The 24 T cell receptor beta chains below come from one sample, sequenced in a study of cytomegalovirus exposure and HLA in healthy donors. The PCR employed 60 Vbeta primers together with 13 Jbeta primers. Produced via immunoSEQ multiplex PCR; TCRdb's table is partial and in-frame only. This table has fewer than 85,000 clones, more than 70% appearing once. The sample taken for sequencing was PBMCs. The receptors come from a woman aged 35 to 49 in good health and CMV-seropositive.

This clone was picked up one time. V and J are TRBV29-1 and TRBJ2-5; possible D gene TRBD2, 6 bases. V dropped 1 base and J dropped 7 bases, with 16 bases sitting between them. The germline CDR1 and CDR2 sequences are SQVTM and ANQGSEA. This CDR3 is 14 amino acids long. The CDR3 DNA reads as TGCAGCGTTGAAGGCGGGGTCATCGTTAGGACCCAGTACTTC. Residues: CSVEGGVIVRTQYF.

This clone occurred a few times. The chain recombines TRBV5-1 with TRBJ1-2; 12 bases line up with TRBD1. CDR1 and CDR2 from the germline V gene are SGHRS and YFSETQ. The V segment lost 4 bases and the J segment 6 bases; nucleotides outside the gene matches: 13. CDR3 length: 17 residues. The CDR3 nucleotides are TGCGCCAGCAGCGAGATTTGGCCGGGACAGGGGGCGAATGGCTACACCTTC. Its translation is CASSEIWPGQGANGYTF.

The chain is built from TRBV30 and TRBJ1-5; D is perhaps TRBD1 (5 bases). Trimming removed 1 base from V and 6 bases from J, with 13 bases in between. There are 14 residues in the CDR3. Germline CDR1 reads GTSNPN; CDR2 reads SVGIG (reference sequence). CDR3 region: CAWSAGLNGQPQHF. The CDR3 DNA is TGTGCCTGGAGTGCGGGACTCAACGGTCAGCCCCAGCATTTT.

The V and J genes are TRBV18 and TRBJ1-5, with 9 bases matching TRBD1. With V trimmed by 6 bases and J by 1 base, 4 bases remained unmatched. The CDR3 contains 15 residues. CDR1 is KGHSH and CDR2 is LQKENI in the germline V gene. The CDR3 protein is CASSPGTGSNQPQHF. DNA of the CDR3: TGTGCCAGCTCCCCCGGGACAGGGAGCAATCAGCCCCAGCATTTT.

The rearrangement joins TRBV19 to TRBJ1-2, with TRBD1 matching 9 bases. This CDR3 is built from 14 residues. With V trimmed by 8 bases and J by 7 bases, 11 bases remained unmatched. Germline V gene sequence: CDR1 LNHDA, CDR2 SQIVND (reference sequence). CDR3 region: CASAQTGGAGGYTF. The CDR3 DNA sequence: TGTGCCAGTGCCCAAACAGGGGGCGCAGGTGGCTACACCTTC.

The chain couples TRBV19 to TRBJ2-6, with D unresolved. The V gene's germline CDR1 is LNHDA and CDR2 SQIVND (reference sequence). The V end was cut by 3 bases, the J end by 1 base, with 4 bases between. The CDR3 has 14 residues. The CDR3 protein is CASSMQSGANVLTF. The CDR3 DNA is TGTGCCAGTAGTATGCAGTCTGGGGCCAACGTCCTGACTTTC.

The V and J genes are TRBV6-5 and TRBJ2-2; no definite D call. The CDR3 contains 14 residues. Trimming took 10 bases from V and 4 from J, leaving 16 bases between them. Germline CDR1 and CDR2: MNHEY and SVGAGI. CDR3 nucleotide sequence: TGTGCCACCCTCCTCTCCAGATTCACCGGGGAGCTGTTTTTT. Translated: CATLLSRFTGELFF.

This chain uses TRBV19 with TRBJ1-3, with 9 bases fitting TRBD1. Germline CDR1 is LNHDA and CDR2 is SQIVND (reference sequence). J was trimmed by 4 bases and V by 7 bases; bases with no gene match: 11. The CDR3 sequence is 16 residues long. The CDR3 region has the DNA TGTGCCAGTACCCCCGGGACAGGGTCGAGGGGAAACACCATATATTTT. Amino acid sequence: CASTPGTGSRGNTIYF.

The chain joins TRBV6-1 to TRBJ2-1, with D unclear. CDR1 and CDR2 from the germline V gene are MNHNS and SASEGT. The V and J ends lost 6 bases and 4 bases respectively, with 4 bases between them. The CDR3 loop spans 11 amino acids. As DNA, the CDR3 is TGTGCCAGCAGCCTATACAATGAGCAGTTCTTC. It translates to CASSLYNEQFF.

The chain recombines TRBV25-1 with TRBJ2-5; 7 bases map to TRBD1. Germline-derived CDR1 and CDR2 are MGHDK and SYGVNS. The CDR3 extends over 14 amino acids. The trim removed 5 bases at V and 7 bases at J, leaving 10 bases unmatched. The CDR3 region has the DNA TGTGCCAGCAGTAAGACAGGGAACCCCCGGACCCAGTACTTC. It encodes CASSKTGNPRTQYF.

V is TRBV2 and J is TRBJ2-7; no reliable D call. Germline V gene lookup returns CDR1 SNHLY and CDR2 FYNNEI. The CDR3 is 13 amino acids. The ends were cut back, 2 bases at V and 7 bases at J, with 12 bases in the middle. The CDR3 protein is CASSETTSGEQYF. The DNA for the CDR3 is TGTGCCAGCAGTGAAACTACCTCGGGTGAGCAGTACTTC. Full variable domain (missing parts from reference TRBV2 and TRBJ2-7): EPEVTQTPSHQVTQMGQEVILRCVPISNHLYFYWYRQILGQKVEFLVSFYNNEISEKSEIFDDQFSVERPDGSNFTLKIRSTKLEDSAMYFCASSETTSGEQYFGPGTRLTVT.

V and J are TRBV19 and TRBJ1-2, with D possibly matching TRBD1 (6 bases). The V end was cut by 7 bases, the J end by 4 bases, with 16 bases between. CDR3 length equals 14 residues. Germline V gene sequence: CDR1 LNHDA, CDR2 SQIVND (reference sequence). CDR3 bases: TGTGCCAGTACCCACAGGGATCGGGGCTATGGCTACACCTTC. Residues: CASTHRDRGYGYTF.

This chain links TRBV10-3 with TRBJ1-6; 7 positions agree with TRBD1. From germline, CDR1 is ENHRY and CDR2 SYGVKD. CDR3 size: 14 residues. V lost 6 bases and J lost 6; bases outside the gene matches: 5. The CDR3 DNA is TGTGCCATCAGCCAAACAGGGGCTAATTCACCCCTCCACTTT. Amino acids: CAISQTGANSPLHF.

V and J are TRBV5-1 and TRBJ2-1; 9 bases are shared with TRBD2. CDR1 is SGHRS and CDR2 is YFSETQ in the germline V gene. The length of the CDR3 is 15 residues. The ends lost 1 base at V and 7 bases at J; junction bases unmatched: 6. In DNA form, the CDR3 reads TGCGCCAGCAGCTTGTTGCGGGGGGGCGGGAATGAGCAGTTCTTC. Translation gives CASSLLRGGGNEQFF.

The rearrangement joins TRBV7-9 to TRBJ1-6, with 9 bases fitting TRBD1. This CDR3 is built from 18 residues. Losses at the gene ends were 3 bases for V and 0 bases for J; bases not matched to a gene: 6. Germline V gene sequence: CDR1 SEHNR, CDR2 FQNEAQ (reference sequence). This CDR3 reads CASSFAGTGSSYNSPLHF. In DNA form, the CDR3 reads TGTGCCAGCAGCTTCGCAGGGACAGGGAGCTCCTATAATTCACCCCTCCACTTT.

V and J are TRBV9 and TRBJ1-6; 7 bases are a match to TRBD1. V was pared by 4 bases and J by 7 bases, with 11 bases of the junction left unmatched. The CDR3 length is 16 residues. Looked up from germline, CDR1 is SGDLS and CDR2 is YYNGEE. CDR3 nucleotides: TGTGCCAGCAGCCCCCGGGGGACAGATTCGAATTCACCCCTCCACTTT. Translated, it gives CASSPRGTDSNSPLHF.

The rearrangement uses TRBV2 and TRBJ1-6; a possible D gene is TRBD1 (6 bases). This CDR3 contains 14 residues. Germline-derived CDR1 and CDR2 are SNHLY and FYNNEI. V lost 3 bases and J lost 8, with 11 bases in between. The CDR3 region is CASSEQGRDSPLHF. CDR3 sequence (DNA): TGTGCCAGCAGTGAGCAGGGGAGGGATTCACCCCTCCACTTT.

The J gene is TRBJ2-7, the V gene TRBV6-1; 8 bases agree with TRBD1. The CDR3 totals 14 residues. Germline V gene lookup returns CDR1 MNHNS and CDR2 SASEGT. V dropped 4 bases and J dropped 1; count of bases not matched to a gene: 3. The CDR3 nucleotides read TGTGCCAGCAGTGGACAGGGGATTTCCTACGAGCAGTACTTC. It encodes CASSGQGISYEQYF.

The V and J genes are TRBV6-6 and TRBJ2-2; 8 bases line up with TRBD1. Germline V gives CDR1 MNHNY, CDR2 SVGAGI (reference sequence). This CDR3 has 16 residues. V trimming: 1 base; J trimming: 1 base; junction bases outside the gene matches: 2. In nucleotides, the CDR3 is TGTGCCAGCAGTTACTTCGGGACAGGGAACACCGGGGAGCTGTTTTTT. It encodes CASSYFGTGNTGELFF.

This clone has more than one count but fewer than ten. This rearrangement joins TRBV19 to TRBJ1-1; the match to TRBD1 covers 7 bases. The CDR3 loop spans 14 amino acids. Germline CDR1 LNHDA, CDR2 SQIVND (reference sequence). Germline trimming cut 3 bases from V and 5 bases from J; bases unmatched to any gene: 6. CDR3 sequence: CASSMGRGSTEAFF. CDR3 nucleotide sequence: TGTGCCAGTAGTATGGGCAGGGGGTCTACTGAAGCTTTCTTT.

This chain joins TRBV6-4 and TRBJ1-1, with D unresolved. Germline lookup yields CDR1 MRHNA and CDR2 SNTAGT. V was shortened by 2 bases and J by 1 base, with 8 bases between the two germline ends. The CDR3 runs to 14 residues. CDR3 DNA: TGTGCCAGCAGTGACAAAGACAAGAACACTGAAGCTTTCTTT. Protein: CASSDKDKNTEAFF.

The rearrangement uses TRBV5-1 and TRBJ2-5; D unclear. Trimming pared 0 bases from V and 5 bases from J, leaving 14 bases between. In germline, CDR1 is SGHRS, CDR2 YFSETQ. The CDR3 runs 15 residues. The CDR3 sequence is CASSLGGYIRETQYF. CDR3 DNA: TGCGCCAGCAGCTTGGGCGGCTACATACGGGAGACCCAGTACTTC.

In this sample, this clone turned up once. The gene calls are TRBV10-1 and TRBJ2-2; 7 nucleotides line up with TRBD1. The CDR3 has 15 residues. V shed 2 bases, J shed 5 bases, and the junction held 5 bases outside the gene matches. Germline V gene sequence: CDR1 WNHNN, CDR2 SYGVQD (reference sequence). The CDR3 spells CASSERGLTTGELFF. The DNA of the CDR3 is TGCGCCAGCAGTGAGAGGGGGCTTACTACCGGGGAGCTGTTTTTT.

V gene TRBV9 combines with J gene TRBJ1-3; the D is unclear. The V end lost 2 bases, the J end lost 4 bases, and 13 bases lay between the germline ends. The CDR3 runs 15 residues. From germline, CDR1 is SGDLS and CDR2 YYNGEE. Here the CDR3 DNA reads TGTGCCAGCAGCGTTTCAGGTGCCGACGGAAACACCATATATTTT. This codes for CASSVSGADGNTIYF.